This TCR beta chain was observed in a study of molecular identifiers for immune sequencing clone quantification (dated by TCRdb to the late 2010s). With regard to the full study: For a replicate experiment, RNA from about 20,000 or 100,000 naive CD8 T cells was divided into five aliquots, of which four were sequenced. CD8 T cells were used in a methods study to benchmark molecular-identifier clustering-based TCR repertoire sequencing (MIDCIRS) and TCR RNA copy counting. Here is what the overall study found, with its caveats: When barcode sub-clustering was not used, chimeric consensus sequences inflated TCR diversity, with chimeras reaching as high as 47%. Naive libraries contained spiked-in Jurkat TCR RNA (roughly ten copies' worth), which is not part of the donor repertoire. Highly expanded clone sizes could be underestimated if identical TCR molecules share a barcode. About 2.9 recovered TCR RNA copies per cell were obtained by modeling, versus approximately 10 by digital PCR, implying a capture efficiency of about 30%. A single cell's worth of spiked-in Jurkat TCR RNA was reported detectable even among under 1.3 million naive CD8 T cells. In CMV-specific effector cells, clones with more than 20 RNA copies accounted for over 99% of molecules, whereas in naive cells such clones accounted for under 1%.

Libraries of naive CD8 T cells were generated from around 20,000 to 1,000,000 sorted cells, with 10%, 30% or 50% of the purified RNA used. Naive CD8 T cells were FACS-sorted as CD8+CD4-CCR7+CD45RA+ on a BD FACSAria II into RLT Plus buffer. Nine to eleven TCR copies' worth of Jurkat RNA were spiked into roughly 20,000-1,000,000 naive CD8 T cell samples to test detection sensitivity. Enrichment of CD8 T cells was done with RosetteSep CD8+ T Cell Enrichment Cocktail plus Ficoll-Paque, and ACK red cell lysis came afterward. Receptor amplification or capture employed PCR. The instrument given in TCRdb is NextSeq 500. Bulk TCR libraries were made following a previously described method, with the TCR primers given in Table S5. The Qiagen AllPrep DNA/RNA kit was used to purify total RNA. Before analysis, reads from multiple sequencing runs of the same library were pooled. Regarding the original processing steps: Reads were retained only if the reads had an exact TCR constant sequence, and the retained reads were trimmed to 150 nt and grouped according to their 12-nt molecular barcodes. Reads within each barcode group were sub-clustered using a 15% Levenshtein threshold, and quality-weighted consensus sequences were constructed for each RNA molecule. Non-functional sequences were discarded, and so were lower-count sequences lying one edit away from another sequence. Based on fitting two negative binomial distributions, any barcode sub-cluster with under 20% of the maximum read count was discarded. The public sequencing data were trimmed at Q25 with fastp and processed into clonotypes with MiXCR by TCRdb, which kept only in-frame beta chains. Every entry covers one CDR3 protein and lists the most common genes and DNA from its rows. TCRdb assigned the V and J calls; the authors' analysis was not used. The sample contains about 630,000 distinct CDR3 sequences, over 25% of them found a single time. The biggest ten clones account for 0.78% of the sample.

This clonotype has at least ten counts. Its antigen is unknown. It has no much larger one-base neighbor in the sample; base qualities were not kept. The germline V gene sets CDR1 to MDHEN and CDR2 to SYDVKM. The CDR3 measures 15 amino acids from cysteine to phenylalanine. Solely the CDR3 DNA is kept, with 45 bases framed from the first base. V was cut back by 2 bases and J by 9 bases, leaving a gap of 19 bases between them. The rearrangement joined TRBV28 to TRBJ2-5; the D gene assignment is ambiguous. The sequenced material came from naive CD8+ T cells from blood, with Jurkat cell RNA spiked in. Per the publication, the cell subset or site label means: FACS-sorted CD8+CD4-CCR7+CD45RA+ naive T cells. The origin of this receptor is a human donor in good health. Some libraries in this study had Jurkat cell RNA spiked in. The CDR3 corresponds to CASSLPPRAQWPQYF. The DNA sequence is as follows: TGTGCCAGCAGTTTACCCCCCCGGGCCCAGTGGCCCCAGTACTTC.